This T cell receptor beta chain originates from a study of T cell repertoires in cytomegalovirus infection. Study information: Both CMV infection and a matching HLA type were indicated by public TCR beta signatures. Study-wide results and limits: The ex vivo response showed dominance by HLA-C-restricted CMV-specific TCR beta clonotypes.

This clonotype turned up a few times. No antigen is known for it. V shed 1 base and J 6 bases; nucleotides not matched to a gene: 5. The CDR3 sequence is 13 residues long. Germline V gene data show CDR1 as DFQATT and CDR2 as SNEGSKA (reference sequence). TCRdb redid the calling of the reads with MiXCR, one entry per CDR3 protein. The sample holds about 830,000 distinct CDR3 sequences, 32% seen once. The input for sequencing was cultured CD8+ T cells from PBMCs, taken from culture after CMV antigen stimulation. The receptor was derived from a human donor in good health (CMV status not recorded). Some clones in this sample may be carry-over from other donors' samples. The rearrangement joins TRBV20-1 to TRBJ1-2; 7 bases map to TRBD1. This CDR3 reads CSARGSGQNGYTF. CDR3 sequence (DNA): TGCAGTGCTAGAGGCTCGGGACAGAATGGCTACACCTTC.